These T cell receptor beta chains were read from a single sample in a study of blood T cell repertoires in COVID-19. Clones were sequenced by immunoSEQ multiplex PCR, and TCRdb holds only the in-frame ones, with some missing. The data contain fewer than 200,000 clones, roughly 85% of them singletons. Input material: peripheral blood. The receptors originated from a woman aged 45 to 65 with COVID-19, enrolled during active disease. The CDR3 runs from the conserved cysteine through the conserved F or W. D genes are given only for firm matches.

TRBJ2-1	NA	15	TRBV7-8	CASSPDRKGVNEQFF
TRBJ1-2	NA	14	TRBV19	CASSIQATNYGYTF
TRBJ1-6	TRBD1	15	TRBV28	CASSFGTGYNSPLHF
TRBJ1-5	NA	15	TRBV9	CASSVSPESNQPQHF
TRBJ1-1	TRBD1	14	TRBV5-1	CASSRGQYGTEAFF
TRBJ1-4	TRBD1	15	TRBV5-8	CASSGGTGPNEKLFF
TRBJ2-5	TRBD2	16	TRBV18	CASSPLFRGDQETQYF
TRBJ1-4	NA	10	TRBV6-1	CASSDIELFF
TRBJ1-5	NA	13	TRBV19	CASREGVDQPQHF
TRBJ1-4	NA	14	TRBV7-9	CASSFTVTNEKLFF
TRBJ1-1	NA	11	TRBV20-1	CSAKDSTEAFF
TRBJ1-5	NA	13	TRBV15	CATSSQGNQPQHF
TRBJ1-2	NA	11	TRBV6-1	CASSDSYGYTF
TRBJ1-6	TRBD1	13	TRBV28	CASSLSGGLTLHF
TRBJ1-6	TRBD1	17	TRBV10-3	CATLGIDRGLYNSPLHF
TRBJ2-5	NA	14	TRBV7-2	CASSLRQIQETQYF
TRBJ1-2	NA	16	TRBV4-3	CASSRAGPGEGYGYTF
TRBJ2-1	NA	14	TRBV7-9	CASSFGGSYEEQFF
TRBJ2-3	TRBD2	16	TRBV15	CATSTYSGGLTDTQYF
TRBJ2-1	NA	13	TRBV5-1	CASSNSLPNEQFF
TRBJ1-2	NA	14	TRBV11-3	CASSRGEGSYGYTF
TRBJ2-1	TRBD2	12	TRBV7-9	CASSNRGGAGFF
TRBJ2-2	NA	15	TRBV5-1	CASSDGGGHGGELFF
TRBJ2-3	TRBD2	15	TRBV6-2/TRBV6-3	CASSYNSGGADTQYF
TRBJ2-1	NA	11	TRBV30	CAWTIYNEQFF
TRBJ2-7	TRBD1	15	TRBV7-9	CASSPTRTGGYEQYF
TRBJ1-1	NA	14	TRBV6-1	CASSELNYNTEAFF
TRBJ1-4	TRBD1	16	TRBV4-1	CASRKPGQGKGEKLFF
TRBJ1-2	TRBD1	13	TRBV12-3/TRBV12-4	CASRQGHNYGYTF
TRBJ2-2	NA	12	TRBV29-1	CSVGQYTGELFF
TRBJ1-2	TRBD1	14	TRBV19	CASSVMTGLHGYTF
TRBJ2-7	NA	14	TRBV7-2	CASSLATEYYEQYF
TRBJ2-5	NA	17	TRBV7-9	CASSSGPGASGQETQYF
TRBJ2-3	NA	17	TRBV4-2	CASSQDGEAGATDTQYF
TRBJ1-1	NA	12	TRBV6-5	CASMWLNTEAFF
TRBJ2-7	NA	12	TRBV7-2	CASSLFRDEQYF
TRBJ1-1	NA	12	TRBV19	CASRDRNTEAFF
TRBJ1-1	NA	15	TRBV5-6	CASSPETAQGTEAFF
TRBJ1-2	NA	14	TRBV5-4	CASSPSGGADGYTF
TRBJ1-1	TRBD1	15	TRBV2	CASRKTGTGNTEAFF
TRBJ2-1	NA	13	TRBV11-3	CASSLDRERKQFF
TRBJ1-6	NA	16	TRBV10-2	CASSDGGAYGNSPLHF
TRBJ2-7	TRBD2	14	TRBV6-5	CASISGGATYEQYF
TRBJ2-7	NA	14	TRBV7-2	CASSLGRETYEQYF
TRBJ1-2	TRBD1	14	TRBV5-4	CASSPGQGNYGYTF
TRBJ2-5	TRBD1	14	TRBV2	CASLKDRGQETQYF
TRBJ2-7	TRBD1	14	TRBV4-1	CASSQVPGGNEQYF
TRBJ2-5	NA	16	TRBV5-1	CASSLAFGGIGETQYF
TRBJ1-6	TRBD1	19	TRBV19	CASSIKGDRGASGNSPLHF
TRBJ1-1	NA	16	TRBV11-3	CASSLRADGLNTEAFF
TRBJ2-5	TRBD2	15	TRBV3-1/TRBV3-2	CASSVRLAGAETQYF
TRBJ2-7	TRBD2	14	TRBV4-1	CASSQQASGYEQYF